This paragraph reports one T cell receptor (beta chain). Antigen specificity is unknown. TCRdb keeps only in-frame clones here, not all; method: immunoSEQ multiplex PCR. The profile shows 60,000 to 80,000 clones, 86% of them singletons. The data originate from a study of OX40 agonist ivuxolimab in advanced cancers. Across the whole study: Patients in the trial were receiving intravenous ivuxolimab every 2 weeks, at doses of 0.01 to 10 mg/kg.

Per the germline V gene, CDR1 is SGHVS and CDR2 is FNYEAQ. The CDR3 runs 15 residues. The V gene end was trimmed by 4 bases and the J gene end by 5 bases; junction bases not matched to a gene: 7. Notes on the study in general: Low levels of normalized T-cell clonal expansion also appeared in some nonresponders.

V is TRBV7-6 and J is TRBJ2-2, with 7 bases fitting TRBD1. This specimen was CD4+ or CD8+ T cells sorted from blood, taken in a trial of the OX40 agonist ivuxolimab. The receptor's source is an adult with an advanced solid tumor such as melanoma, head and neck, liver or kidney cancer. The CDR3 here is CASSSGTARTGELFF. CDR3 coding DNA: TGTGCCAGCAGCTCTGGGACAGCCAGGACCGGGGAGCTGTTTTTT.